This paragraph covers one T cell receptor beta chain sequence. Its specificity is not known. This sample was taken from a study of shared clonotypes between healthy human individuals. V lost 8 bases to trimming and J lost 8 bases; unmatched junction nucleotides: 3. There are 12 residues in the CDR3. Per the germline V gene, CDR1 is WSHSY and CDR2 is SAAADI. Splitting of each subset's genomic DNA was done evenly across several immunoSEQ plates. Sorted-subset replicate PCRs used 200 ng DNA, 30,000 or so T cell genomes. Assay: immunoSEQ multiplex PCR; the TCRdb copy retains only in-frame clones and omits some. The profile shows about 1.1 million clones, approximately 77% of them singletons. Overall study findings and caveats: Researchers found naive subsets generally carried larger estimated richness than memory subsets.

The chain uses TRBV10-2 and TRBJ2-6, with 7 nucleotides matching TRBD1. The sequencing input was memory CD4+ T cells from PBMCs. Subset meaning: CD45RA-negative fraction. This clonotype originated in a man younger than 35 in good health. Some clones in this sample may be carry-over from other donors' samples. The CDR3 coding sequence is TGCGCCAGCCTGGGACAGACCAACGTCCTGACTTTC. It specifies CASLGQTNVLTF.